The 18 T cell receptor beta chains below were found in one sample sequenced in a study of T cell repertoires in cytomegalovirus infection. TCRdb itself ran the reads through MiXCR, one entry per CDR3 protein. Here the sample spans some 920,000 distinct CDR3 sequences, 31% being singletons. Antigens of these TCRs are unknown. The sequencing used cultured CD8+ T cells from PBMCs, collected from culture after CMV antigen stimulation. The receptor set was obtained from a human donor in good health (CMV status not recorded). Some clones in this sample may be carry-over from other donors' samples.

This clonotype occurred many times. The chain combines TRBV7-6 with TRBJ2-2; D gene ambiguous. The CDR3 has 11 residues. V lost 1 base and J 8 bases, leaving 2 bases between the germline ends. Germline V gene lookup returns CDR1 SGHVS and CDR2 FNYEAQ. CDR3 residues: CASSLEGELFF. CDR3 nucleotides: TGTGCCAGCAGCTTAGAAGGGGAGCTGTTTTTT.

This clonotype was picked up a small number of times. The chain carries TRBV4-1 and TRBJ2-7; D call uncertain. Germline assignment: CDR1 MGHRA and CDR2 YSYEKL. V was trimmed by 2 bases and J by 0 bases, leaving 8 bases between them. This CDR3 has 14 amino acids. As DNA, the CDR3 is TGCGCCAGCAGCCAACTTCAGAGCTCCTACGAGCAGTACTTC. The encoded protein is CASSQLQSSYEQYF.

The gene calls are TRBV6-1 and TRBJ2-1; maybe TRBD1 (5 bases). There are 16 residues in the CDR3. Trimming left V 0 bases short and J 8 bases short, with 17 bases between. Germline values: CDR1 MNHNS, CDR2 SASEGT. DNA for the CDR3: TGTGCCAGCAGTGAAGCCGGACACCTCCCAGGGTATGAGCAGTTCTTC. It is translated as CASSEAGHLPGYEQFF.

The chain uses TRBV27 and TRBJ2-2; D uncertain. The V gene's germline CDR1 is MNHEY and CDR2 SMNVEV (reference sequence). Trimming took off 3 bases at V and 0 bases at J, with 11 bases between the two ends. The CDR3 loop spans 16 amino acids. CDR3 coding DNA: TGTGCCAGCAGTTTGTACAGTCTACCGAACACCGGGGAGCTGTTTTTT. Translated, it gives CASSLYSLPNTGELFF.

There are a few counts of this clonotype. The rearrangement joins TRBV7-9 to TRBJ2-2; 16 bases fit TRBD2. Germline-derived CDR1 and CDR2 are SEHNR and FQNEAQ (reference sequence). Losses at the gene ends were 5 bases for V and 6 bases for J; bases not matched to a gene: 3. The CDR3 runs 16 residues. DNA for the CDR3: TGTGCCAGCAGCGCGGGACTAGCGGGGGGGCCCGGGGAGCTGTTTTTT. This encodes CASSAGLAGGPGELFF.

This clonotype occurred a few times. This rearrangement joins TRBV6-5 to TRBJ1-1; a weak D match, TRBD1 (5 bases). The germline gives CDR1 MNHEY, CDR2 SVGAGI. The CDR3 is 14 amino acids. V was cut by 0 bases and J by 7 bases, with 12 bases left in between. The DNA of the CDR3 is TGTGCCAGCAGTTACTCGAGGCAGGGCATTGAAGCTTTCTTT. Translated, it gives CASSYSRQGIEAFF.

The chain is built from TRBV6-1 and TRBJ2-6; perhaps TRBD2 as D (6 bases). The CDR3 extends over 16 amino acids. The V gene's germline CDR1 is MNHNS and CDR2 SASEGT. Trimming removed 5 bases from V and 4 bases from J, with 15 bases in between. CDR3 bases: TGTGCCAGCAGTTTAGACAGCGGGTCCGGGGCCAACGTCCTGACTTTC. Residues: CASSLDSGSGANVLTF.

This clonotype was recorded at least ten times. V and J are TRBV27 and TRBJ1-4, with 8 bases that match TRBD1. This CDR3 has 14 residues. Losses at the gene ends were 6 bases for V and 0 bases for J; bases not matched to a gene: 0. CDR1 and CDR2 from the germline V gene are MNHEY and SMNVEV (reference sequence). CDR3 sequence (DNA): TGTGCCAGCAGGACAGGGGCAACTAATGAAAAACTGTTTTTT. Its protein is CASRTGATNEKLFF. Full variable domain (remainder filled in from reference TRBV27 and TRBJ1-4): EAQVTQNPRYLITVTGKKLTVTCSQNMNHEYMSWYRQDPGLGLRQIYYSMNVEVTDKGDVPEGYKVSRKEKRNFPLILESPSPNQTSLYFCASRTGATNEKLFFGSGTQLSVL.

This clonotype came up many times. CDR3 DNA sequence: TGTGCCAGCAGCTTAGTCGCAGGGGGCTACGAGCAGTACTTC. Protein: CASSLVAGGYEQYF. The gene calls are TRBV7-9 and TRBJ2-7; 7 bases align to TRBD1. The CDR3 contains 14 residues. The J segment lost 3 bases and the V segment lost 1 base, leaving 3 bases of the junction unmatched. Germline V gene sequence: CDR1 SEHNR, CDR2 FQNEAQ (reference sequence).

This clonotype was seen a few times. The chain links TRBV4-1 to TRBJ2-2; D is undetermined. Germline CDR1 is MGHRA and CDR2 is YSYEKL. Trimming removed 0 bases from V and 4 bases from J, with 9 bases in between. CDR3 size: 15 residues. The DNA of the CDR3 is TGCGCCAGCAGCCAAGACCGGGTGGGCACCGGGGAGCTGTTTTTT. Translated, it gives CASSQDRVGTGELFF.

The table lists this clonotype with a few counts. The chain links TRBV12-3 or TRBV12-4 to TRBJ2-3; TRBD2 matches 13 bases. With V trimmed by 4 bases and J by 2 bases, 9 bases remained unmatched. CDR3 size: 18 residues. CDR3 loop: CASSYKPGLAGYTDTQYF. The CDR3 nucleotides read TGTGCCAGCAGTTATAAACCGGGACTAGCGGGGTACACAGATACGCAGTATTTT.

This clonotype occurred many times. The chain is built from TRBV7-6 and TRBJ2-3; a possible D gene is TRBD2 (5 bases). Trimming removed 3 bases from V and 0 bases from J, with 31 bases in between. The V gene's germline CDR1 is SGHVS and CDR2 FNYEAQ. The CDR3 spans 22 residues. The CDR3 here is CASSFPLVTPSGAITSTDTQYF. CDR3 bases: TGTGCCAGCAGCTTCCCCTTGGTAACCCCGAGCGGAGCTATCACTAGCACAGATACGCAGTATTTT.

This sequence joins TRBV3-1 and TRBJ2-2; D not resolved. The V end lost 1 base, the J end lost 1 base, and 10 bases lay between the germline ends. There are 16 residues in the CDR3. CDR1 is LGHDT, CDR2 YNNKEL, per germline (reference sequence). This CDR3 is CASSQARSMNTGELFF. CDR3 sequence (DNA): TGTGCCAGCAGCCAAGCGCGATCTATGAACACCGGGGAGCTGTTTTTT.

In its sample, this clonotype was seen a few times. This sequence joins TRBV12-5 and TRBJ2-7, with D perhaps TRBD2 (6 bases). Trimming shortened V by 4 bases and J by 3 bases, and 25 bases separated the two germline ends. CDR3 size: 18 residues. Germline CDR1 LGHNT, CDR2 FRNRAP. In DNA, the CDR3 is TGTGCTAGTGGTTGGGACCTACAAACATTTCGGGGAGGCTACGAGCAGTACTTC. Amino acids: CASGWDLQTFRGGYEQYF.

The CDR3 DNA sequence: TGTGCCAGCAGCTTTGCAGGGAAGGGCACTGAAGCTTTCTTT. Translated: CASSFAGKGTEAFF. This chain joins TRBV11-2 and TRBJ1-1, with D possibly matching TRBD1 (5 bases). The CDR3 has 14 residues. CDR1 is SGHAT and CDR2 is FQNNGV in the germline V gene. The germline V and J ends were trimmed by 3 bases and 4 bases, with 12 bases remaining between them. Together with reference TRBV11-2 and TRBJ1-1, the CDR3 gives the full variable domain: EAGVAQSPRYKIIEKRQSVAFWCNPISGHATLYWYQQILGQGPKLLIQFQNNGVVDDSQLPKDRFSAERLKGVDSTLKIQPAKLEDSAVYLCASSFAGKGTEAFFGQGTRLTVV.

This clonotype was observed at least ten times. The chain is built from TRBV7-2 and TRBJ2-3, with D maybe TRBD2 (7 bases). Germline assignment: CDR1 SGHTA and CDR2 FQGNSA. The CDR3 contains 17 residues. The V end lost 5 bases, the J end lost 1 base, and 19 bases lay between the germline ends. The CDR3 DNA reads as TGTGCCAGCAGCCCATATGGAGGGGGGGCAGGCACAGATACGCAGTATTTT. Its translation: CASSPYGGGAGTDTQYF.

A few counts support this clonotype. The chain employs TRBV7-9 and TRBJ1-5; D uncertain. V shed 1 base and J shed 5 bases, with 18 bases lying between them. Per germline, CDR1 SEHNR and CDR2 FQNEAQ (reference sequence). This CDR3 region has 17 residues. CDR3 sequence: CASSLVFSGAPDQPQHF. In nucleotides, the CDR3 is TGTGCCAGCAGCTTAGTTTTTTCCGGCGCACCTGATCAGCCCCAGCATTTT.

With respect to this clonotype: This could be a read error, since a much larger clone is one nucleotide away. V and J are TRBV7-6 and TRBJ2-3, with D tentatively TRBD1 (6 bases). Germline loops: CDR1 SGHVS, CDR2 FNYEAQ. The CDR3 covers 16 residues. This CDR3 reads CASSTSGFGDTDTLYF. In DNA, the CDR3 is TGTGCCAGCAGTACGTCAGGTTTTGGGGACACAGATACGCTGTATTTT.